The source of this T cell receptor beta chain is a study of T cells in Graves' hyperthyroidism and ophthalmopathy. The study, taken as a whole, reports: Among thyroid clonotypes expanded above 0.001, most also appeared in blood.

Unmatched junction bases numbered 3, after V lost 6 bases and J lost 4 bases. CDR1 is SNHLY, CDR2 FYNNEI, per germline. The CDR3 has 13 residues. The source material, RNA transcripts, was used to amplify TCR beta CDR3 regions. HTBI primers were used for first-round RT-PCR of the TCR CDR3. TCRdb redid the calling of the multiplex PCR reads with MiXCR, one entry per CDR3 protein. The table lists hundreds of thousands of distinct CDR3 sequences, 15% to 20% of them singletons. A few counts support this clonotype. The antigen is not known. The rearrangement uses TRBV2 and TRBJ1-2; TRBD1 matches 9 bases. The receptor was isolated from a woman aged 25 to 39 with Graves' hyperthyroidism. Sequencing input: blood. The CDR3: CASRTGGVYGYTF. DNA for the CDR3: TGTGCCAGCAGGACAGGGGGGGTCTATGGCTACACCTTC.